This T cell receptor (beta chain) appears in the sequencing data of a study of cytomegalovirus exposure and HLA in healthy donors. Study findings and constraints: Associated with HLA alleles at 0.05 false discovery rate in a later analysis were over 15,000 TCR beta sequences. For most TCR beta V segments, an earlier analysis put the productive rate at about 87% or about 30% of the time. A missense DCLRE1C variant was associated with V- and J-gene trimming of TCR beta chains in a later analysis, and an independent cohort replicated the association.

60 Vbeta and 13 Jbeta primers were used in PCR. Only in-frame clones appear in the TCRdb table, and some are missing; sequencing was by immunoSEQ multiplex PCR. The sample lists 45,000 to 75,000 clones; about 70% were seen once. This clone showed up just once. Its antigen is as yet unknown. Sequencing was carried out using PBMCs. The origin of this receptor is an older woman in good health and CMV-seropositive.

CDR3 coding DNA: TGTGCCAGCAGCTTGACTGGGGGGACCCTTTACGAGCAGTACTTC. Protein: CASSLTGGTLYEQYF. The chain couples TRBV5-5 to TRBJ2-7; tentatively, D is TRBD2 (6 bases). The CDR3 totals 15 residues. Trimming took 1 base from V and 4 from J, leaving 15 bases between them. Per germline, CDR1 SGHKS and CDR2 YYEKEE (reference sequence).